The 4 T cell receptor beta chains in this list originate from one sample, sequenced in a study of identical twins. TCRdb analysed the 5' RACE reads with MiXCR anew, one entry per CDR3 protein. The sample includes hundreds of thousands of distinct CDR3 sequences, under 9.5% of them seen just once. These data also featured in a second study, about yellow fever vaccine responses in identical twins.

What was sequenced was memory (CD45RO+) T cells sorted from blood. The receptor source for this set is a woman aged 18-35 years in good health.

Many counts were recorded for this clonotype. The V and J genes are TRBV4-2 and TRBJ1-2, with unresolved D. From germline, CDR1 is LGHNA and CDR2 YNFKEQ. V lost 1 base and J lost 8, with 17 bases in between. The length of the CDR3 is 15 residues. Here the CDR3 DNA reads TGTGCCAGCAGCCAAGCCAGCGGGAACTATGGAGGCTACACCTTC. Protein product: CASSQASGNYGGYTF.

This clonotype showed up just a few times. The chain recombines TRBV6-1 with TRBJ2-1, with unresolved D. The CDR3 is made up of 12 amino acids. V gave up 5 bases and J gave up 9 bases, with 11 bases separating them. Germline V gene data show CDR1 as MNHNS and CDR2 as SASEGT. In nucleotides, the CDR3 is TGTGCCAGCAGTCCCCTAGATCGTGAGCAGTTCTTC. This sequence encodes CASSPLDREQFF.

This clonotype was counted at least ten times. CDR3 loop: CASKGVQANTGELFF. The CDR3, as DNA: TGTGCCAGCAAGGGGGTCCAAGCGAACACCGGGGAGCTGTTTTTT. The rearrangement links TRBV2 to TRBJ2-2; TRBD1 might be the D (6 bases). Per germline, CDR1 SNHLY and CDR2 FYNNEI. The CDR3 runs 15 residues. Trimming took off 7 bases at V and 0 bases at J, with 12 bases between the two ends.

The CDR3: CASSQDIVTQYF. The CDR3 DNA reads as TGTGCCAGCAGCCAAGATATCGTGACCCAGTACTTC. The rearrangement uses TRBV14 and TRBJ2-5; D not resolved. Germline assignment: CDR1 SGHDN and CDR2 FVKESK. The CDR3 spans 12 residues. Between the trimmed V and J ends, which lost 0 bases and 7 bases, there was a span of 6 bases.